This T cell receptor beta chain was found in a study of blood T cells in healthy people across ages. Trimming at V came to 3 bases and at J to 8 bases, leaving 4 bases not matched to a gene. CDR1 and CDR2 (germline): SGHTA, FQGNSA. The CDR3 has 13 amino acids. This clonotype was found many times. Alongside a J-beta primer mix, a sample-barcoded 5' primer served in a second PCR lasting roughly 6 to 11 cycles. TCRdb called the 5' RACE reads again in MiXCR, with one record for every CDR3 protein. The sample lists some 640,000 distinct CDR3 sequences, about 30% occurring once. The chain recombines TRBV7-2 with TRBJ2-1, with TRBD1 matching over 7 bases. This clonotype originated in a woman aged 80 or over in good health. The sequenced sample consisted of blood. This CDR3 is CASSFRQGDEQFF. CDR3 nucleotides: TGTGCCAGCAGCTTTCGACAGGGTGATGAGCAGTTCTTC.